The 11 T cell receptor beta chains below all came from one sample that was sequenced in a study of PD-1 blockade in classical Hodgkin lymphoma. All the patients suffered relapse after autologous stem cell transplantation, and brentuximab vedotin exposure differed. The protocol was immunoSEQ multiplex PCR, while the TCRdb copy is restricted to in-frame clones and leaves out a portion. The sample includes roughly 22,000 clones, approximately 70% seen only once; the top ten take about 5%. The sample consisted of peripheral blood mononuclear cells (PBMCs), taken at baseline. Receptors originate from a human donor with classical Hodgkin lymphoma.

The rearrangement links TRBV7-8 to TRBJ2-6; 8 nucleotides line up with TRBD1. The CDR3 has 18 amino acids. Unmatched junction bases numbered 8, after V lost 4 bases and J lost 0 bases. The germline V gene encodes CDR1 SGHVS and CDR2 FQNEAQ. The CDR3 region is CASSSSGGRYSGANVLTF. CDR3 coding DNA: TGTGCCAGCAGCTCCTCAGGGGGCAGGTACTCTGGGGCCAACGTCCTGACTTTC.

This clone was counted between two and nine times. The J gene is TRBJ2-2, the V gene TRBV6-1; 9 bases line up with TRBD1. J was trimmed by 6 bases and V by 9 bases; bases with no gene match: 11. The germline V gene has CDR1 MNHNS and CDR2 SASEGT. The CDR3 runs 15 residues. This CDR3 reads CASYPGQGRAGELFF. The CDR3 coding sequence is TGTGCCAGTTATCCGGGACAGGGTCGCGCCGGGGAGCTGTTTTTT.

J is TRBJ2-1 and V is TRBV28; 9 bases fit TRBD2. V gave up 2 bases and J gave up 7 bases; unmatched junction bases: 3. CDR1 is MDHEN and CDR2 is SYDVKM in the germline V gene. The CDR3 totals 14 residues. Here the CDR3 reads CASSLAGGANEQFF. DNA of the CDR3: TGTGCCAGCAGTTTAGCGGGGGGGGCTAATGAGCAGTTCTTC. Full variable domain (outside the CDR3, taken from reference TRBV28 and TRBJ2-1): DVKVTQSSRYLVKRTGEKVFLECVQDMDHENMFWYRQDPGLGLRLIYFSYDVKMKEKGDIPEGYSVSREKKERFSLILESASTNQTSMYLCASSLAGGANEQFFGPGTRLTVL.

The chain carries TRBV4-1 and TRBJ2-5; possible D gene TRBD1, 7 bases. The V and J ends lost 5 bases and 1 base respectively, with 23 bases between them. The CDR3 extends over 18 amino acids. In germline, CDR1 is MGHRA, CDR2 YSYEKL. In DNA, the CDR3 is TGCGCCAGCAGCAGGGGGCAGGGTAGCGGAACCTTCCAAGAGACCCAGTACTTC. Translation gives CASSRGQGSGTFQETQYF.

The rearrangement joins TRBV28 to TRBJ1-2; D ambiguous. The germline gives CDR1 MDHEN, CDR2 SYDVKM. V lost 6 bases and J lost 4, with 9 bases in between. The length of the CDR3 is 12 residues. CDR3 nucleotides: TGTGCCAGCAGGAGGGTTACCTATGGCTACACCTTC. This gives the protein CASRRVTYGYTF.

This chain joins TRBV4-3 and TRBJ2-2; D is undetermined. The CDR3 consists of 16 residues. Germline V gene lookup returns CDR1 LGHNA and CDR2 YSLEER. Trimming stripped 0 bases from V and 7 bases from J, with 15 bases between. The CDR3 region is CASSQEALSSHGELFF. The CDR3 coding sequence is TGCGCCAGCAGCCAAGAGGCCCTGTCGTCACACGGGGAGCTGTTTTTT.

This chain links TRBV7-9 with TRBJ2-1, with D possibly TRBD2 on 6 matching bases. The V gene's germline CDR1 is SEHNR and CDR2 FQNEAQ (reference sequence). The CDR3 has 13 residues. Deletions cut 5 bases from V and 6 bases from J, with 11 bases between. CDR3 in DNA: TGTGCCAGCAGCCCCGTCGGGAGCAATGAGCAGTTCTTC. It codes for CASSPVGSNEQFF.

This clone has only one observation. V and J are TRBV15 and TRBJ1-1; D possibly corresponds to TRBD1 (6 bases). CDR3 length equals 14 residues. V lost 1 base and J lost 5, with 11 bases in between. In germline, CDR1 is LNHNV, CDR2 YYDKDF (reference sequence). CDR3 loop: CATSRAGGRTEAFF. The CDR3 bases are TGTGCCACCAGCAGAGCCGGGGGGCGGACTGAAGCTTTCTTT.

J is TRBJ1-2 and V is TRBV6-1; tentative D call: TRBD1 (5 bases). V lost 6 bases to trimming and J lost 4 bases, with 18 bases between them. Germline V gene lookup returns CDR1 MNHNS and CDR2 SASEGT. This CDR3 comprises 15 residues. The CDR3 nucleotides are TGTGCCAGCAGACAGAACTGGGAGGGGTCCTATGGCTACACCTTC. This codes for CASRQNWEGSYGYTF.

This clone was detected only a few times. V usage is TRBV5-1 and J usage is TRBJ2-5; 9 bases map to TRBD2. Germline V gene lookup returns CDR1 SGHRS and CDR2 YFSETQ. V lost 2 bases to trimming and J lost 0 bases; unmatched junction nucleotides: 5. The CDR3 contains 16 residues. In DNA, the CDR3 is TGCGCCAGCAGCTTCGGACTAGCGAGCAACCAAGAGACCCAGTACTTC. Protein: CASSFGLASNQETQYF.

CDR3 sequence (DNA): TGTGCCAGCAGCTTTCGACAGGCACTAAATGGCTACACCTTC. It translates to CASSFRQALNGYTF. This rearrangement joins TRBV5-6 to TRBJ1-2, with D tentatively TRBD1 (6 bases). Trimming left V 2 bases short and J 6 bases short, with 14 bases between. This CDR3 region has 14 residues. Germline V gene data show CDR1 as SGHDT and CDR2 as YYEEEE.